The following is a T cell receptor beta chain sequence with its context. The treatment denotes: oral pan-JAK inhibitor, 5-10 mg twice daily. This sample was included in a study of CD8+ T cells in alopecia areata. Study overall: By percentage of affected scalp area, the severity of treated patients was scored.

TCR sequencing used cDNA made by reverse transcription of extracted RNA. Method: immunoSEQ multiplex PCR; TCRdb's copy keeps in-frame clones and lacks some. Of hundreds of thousands of clones in the sample, 60% were seen once. The input for sequencing was CD4+ T cells sorted from blood, taken at week 52, from a patient treated with tofacitinib. The source of this sequence is a human donor with alopecia areata.

This chain's CDR3 is CASRGNQPQHF. CDR3 bases: TGTGCCAGCAGGGGGAATCAGCCCCAGCATTTT. The V call is TRBV28, the J call TRBJ1-5; no definite D call. Germline V gene lookup returns CDR1 MDHEN and CDR2 SYDVKM. Trimming shortened V by 6 bases and J by 4 bases, and 4 bases separated the two germline ends. CDR3 length: 11 amino acids.